These T cell receptor beta chains were read from a single sample in a study of blood T cell repertoires in COVID-19. The protocol was immunoSEQ multiplex PCR, while the TCRdb copy is restricted to in-frame clones and leaves out a portion. The sample includes more than 300,000 clones, roughly 90% of them seen just once. Sequenced material: PBMCs or T cells enriched from blood (not recorded which). Source of these receptors: a woman in her 30s who had been exposed to COVID-19. Each CDR3 is given with its conserved first and last residue. D genes are given only for firm matches. Size is stated for part of the rows, as once, few or many counts, or as a class when the clone is expanded.

clone size: .
D gene: TRBD1
V gene: TRBV19
J gene: TRBJ2-1
CDR3 protein: CASSIVPPTGTQRFF
CDR3 DNA: TGTGCCAGTAGTATAGTTCCCCCGACAGGGACGCAGAGGTTCTTC

clone size: .
D gene: TRBD2
V gene: TRBV5-1
J gene: TRBJ2-2
CDR3 protein: CASSLSGAANTGELFF
CDR3 DNA: TGCGCCAGCAGCTTGAGCGGGGCCGCGAACACCGGGGAGCTGTTTTTT

clone size: few
D gene: .
V gene: TRBV11-2
J gene: TRBJ1-1
CDR3 protein: CASSIRQLMNTEAFF
CDR3 DNA: TGTGCCAGCAGCATCAGACAACTCATGAACACTGAAGCTTTCTTT

clone size: .
D gene: .
V gene: TRBV29-1
J gene: TRBJ1-2
CDR3 protein: CSVEGGELIYGYTF
CDR3 DNA: TGCAGCGTTGAGGGGGGGGAATTGATCTATGGCTACACCTTC

clone size: .
D gene: .
V gene: TRBV19
J gene: TRBJ1-1
CDR3 protein: CASSYLGQNTEAFF
CDR3 DNA: TGTGCCAGTAGTTACTTGGGCCAGAACACTGAAGCTTTCTTT

clone size: .
D gene: .
V gene: TRBV4-1
J gene: TRBJ1-4
CDR3 protein: CASSSGQRSTNEKLFF
CDR3 DNA: TGCGCCAGCAGCAGTGGACAGAGATCAACTAATGAAAAACTGTTTTTT

clone size: few
D gene: .
V gene: TRBV11-2
J gene: TRBJ1-1
CDR3 protein: CASSLGHLTGGAFF
CDR3 DNA: TGTGCCAGCAGCTTAGGTCACTTGACAGGCGGAGCTTTCTTT

clone size: .
D gene: .
V gene: TRBV20-1
J gene: TRBJ2-3
CDR3 protein: CSASGLWTDSPDTQYF
CDR3 DNA: TGCAGTGCTAGTGGATTATGGACAGATTCTCCAGATACGCAGTATTTT

clone size: .
D gene: .
V gene: TRBV7-9
J gene: TRBJ1-6
CDR3 protein: CATSGSSYNSPLHF
CDR3 DNA: TGTGCCACCTCTGGGAGCTCCTATAATTCACCCCTCCACTTT

clone size: once
D gene: .
V gene: TRBV9
J gene: TRBJ1-4
CDR3 protein: CASSVGPQGLGEKLFF
CDR3 DNA: TGTGCCAGCAGCGTAGGCCCGCAGGGCCTGGGTGAAAAACTGTTTTTT

clone size: .
D gene: .
V gene: TRBV4-3
J gene: TRBJ1-1
CDR3 protein: CASSQGLLNTEAFF
CDR3 DNA: TGCGCCAGCAGCCAAGGACTTCTAAACACTGAAGCTTTCTTT

clone size: .
D gene: TRBD1
V gene: TRBV7-6
J gene: TRBJ2-3
CDR3 protein: CASSSYRGQRTQYF
CDR3 DNA: TGTGCCAGCAGCTCCTACAGGGGGCAAAGGACGCAGTATTTT

clone size: .
D gene: .
V gene: TRBV5-4
J gene: TRBJ1-1
CDR3 protein: CASSSGGPYIVYTEAFF
CDR3 DNA: TGTGCCAGCAGCTCGGGAGGTCCTTATATAGTGTACACTGAAGCTTTCTTT

clone size: few
D gene: .
V gene: TRBV7-9
J gene: TRBJ2-7
CDR3 protein: CASSLIVRSYYEQYF
CDR3 DNA: TGTGCCAGCAGCTTAATTGTGAGATCCTACTACGAGCAGTACTTC

clone size: .
D gene: .
V gene: TRBV7-9
J gene: TRBJ2-1
CDR3 protein: CASSLGAATYNEQFF
CDR3 DNA: TGTGCCAGCAGCTTAGGTGCGGCTACCTACAATGAGCAGTTCTTC

clone size: .
D gene: .
V gene: TRBV5-5
J gene: TRBJ1-1
CDR3 protein: CASSTRTPPGTNTEAFF
CDR3 DNA: TGTGCCAGCAGCACGCGGACACCACCGGGCACGAACACTGAAGCTTTCTTT

clone size: .
D gene: TRBD1
V gene: TRBV6-2/TRBV6-3
J gene: TRBJ1-5
CDR3 protein: CASSYSGQGGKPQHF
CDR3 DNA: TGTGCCAGCAGTTACTCCGGACAGGGGGGTAAGCCCCAGCATTTT

clone size: .
D gene: TRBD2
V gene: TRBV5-4
J gene: TRBJ2-1
CDR3 protein: CASSLPLAGGGEQFF
CDR3 DNA: TGTGCCAGCAGCTTGCCCCTAGCGGGGGGAGGTGAGCAGTTCTTC

clone size: .
D gene: TRBD1
V gene: TRBV10-3
J gene: TRBJ1-2
CDR3 protein: CAISESARQGIYTF
CDR3 DNA: TGTGCCATCAGTGAGTCTGCCCGACAGGGCATCTACACCTTC

clone size: .
D gene: TRBD1
V gene: TRBV6-5
J gene: TRBJ1-2
CDR3 protein: CASSSPNSDRRGYTF
CDR3 DNA: TGTGCCAGCAGTTCCCCCAACTCGGACAGGAGAGGCTACACCTTC

clone size: .
D gene: .
V gene: TRBV10-3
J gene: TRBJ1-4
CDR3 protein: CAISESPGRDVNEKLFF
CDR3 DNA: TGTGCCATCAGTGAATCGCCAGGGAGGGATGTGAATGAAAAACTGTTTTTT

clone size: .
D gene: .
V gene: TRBV15
J gene: TRBJ1-4
CDR3 protein: CATSRGAANEKLFF
CDR3 DNA: TGTGCCACCAGCAGAGGGGCAGCTAATGAAAAACTGTTTTTT

clone size: .
D gene: TRBD2
V gene: TRBV3-1/TRBV3-2
J gene: TRBJ2-1
CDR3 protein: CASSNSGGVYNEQFF
CDR3 DNA: TGTGCCAGCAGCAATAGCGGGGGGGTCTACAATGAGCAGTTCTTC

clone size: once
D gene: .
V gene: TRBV2
J gene: TRBJ1-5
CDR3 protein: CASTSTGYYNQPQHF
CDR3 DNA: TGTGCCAGCACCTCGACCGGGTATTACAATCAGCCCCAGCATTTT

clone size: .
D gene: TRBD1
V gene: TRBV11-2
J gene: TRBJ1-1
CDR3 protein: CASSRRGTAPEAFF
CDR3 DNA: TGTGCCAGCAGCAGACGAGGGACAGCCCCTGAAGCTTTCTTT

clone size: .
D gene: .
V gene: TRBV4-1
J gene: TRBJ1-2
CDR3 protein: CASSPGGPNYGYTF
CDR3 DNA: TGCGCCAGCAGCCCCGGGGGACCCAACTATGGCTACACCTTC

clone size: few
D gene: .
V gene: TRBV7-8
J gene: TRBJ2-2
CDR3 protein: CASSLERRGLGELFF
CDR3 DNA: TGTGCCAGCAGCTTAGAAAGGCGCGGGCTCGGGGAGCTGTTTTTT

clone size: .
D gene: .
V gene: TRBV29-1
J gene: TRBJ1-1
CDR3 protein: CSVGRGGKAFF
CDR3 DNA: TGCAGCGTTGGCCGGGGGGGGAAAGCTTTCTTT

clone size: .
D gene: TRBD1
V gene: TRBV10-2
J gene: TRBJ1-5
CDR3 protein: CASSSQVGQGVFSNQPQHF
CDR3 DNA: TGCGCCAGCAGTAGTCAAGTCGGACAGGGGGTATTTTCCAATCAGCCCCAGCATTTT

clone size: .
D gene: .
V gene: TRBV27
J gene: TRBJ2-1
CDR3 protein: CASTHQPFFKQYNEQFF
CDR3 DNA: TGTGCCAGCACCCATCAACCCTTCTTTAAACAATACAATGAGCAGTTCTTC

clone size: .
D gene: .
V gene: TRBV7-9
J gene: TRBJ1-2
CDR3 protein: CASSFSQGGHGYTF
CDR3 DNA: TGTGCCAGCAGCTTCTCTCAGGGAGGCCATGGCTACACCTTC

clone size: .
D gene: TRBD1
V gene: TRBV4-1
J gene: TRBJ1-4
CDR3 protein: CASSQPTGFEKLFF
CDR3 DNA: TGCGCCAGCAGCCAGCCGACAGGGTTTGAAAAACTGTTTTTT

clone size: .
D gene: TRBD1
V gene: TRBV11-1
J gene: TRBJ2-2
CDR3 protein: CASIRTGHSGELFF
CDR3 DNA: TGTGCCAGCATTCGGACAGGGCACTCCGGGGAGCTGTTTTTT

clone size: .
D gene: TRBD2
V gene: TRBV5-1
J gene: TRBJ2-4
CDR3 protein: CASSSGRLAGARDIQYF
CDR3 DNA: TGCGCCAGCAGCTCGGGACGACTAGCGGGGGCGAGGGACATTCAGTACTTC

clone size: .
D gene: TRBD1
V gene: TRBV6-5
J gene: TRBJ1-1
CDR3 protein: CASKPGQGNTEAFF
CDR3 DNA: TGTGCCAGCAAACCCGGACAGGGGAACACTGAAGCTTTCTTT

clone size: .
D gene: .
V gene: TRBV7-6
J gene: TRBJ2-7
CDR3 protein: CASSGRASYEQYF
CDR3 DNA: TGTGCCAGCAGCGGCAGGGCAAGCTACGAGCAGTACTTC

clone size: few
D gene: .
V gene: TRBV7-8
J gene: TRBJ2-2
CDR3 protein: CASSLDSGAKTNTGELFF
CDR3 DNA: TGTGCCAGCAGCTTGGACAGCGGGGCTAAAACGAACACCGGGGAGCTGTTTTTT

clone size: once
D gene: .
V gene: TRBV12-3/TRBV12-4
J gene: TRBJ1-3
CDR3 protein: CASRHTGGNTIYF
CDR3 DNA: TGTGCCAGCAGACACACAGGGGGAAACACCATATATTTT

clone size: .
D gene: .
V gene: TRBV5-1
J gene: TRBJ1-6
CDR3 protein: CASSLRDRINSPLHF
CDR3 DNA: TGCGCCAGCAGCTTGCGCGACAGAATTAATTCACCCCTCCACTTT

clone size: .
D gene: .
V gene: TRBV6-5
J gene: TRBJ1-2
CDR3 protein: CASTSVDPGYGYTF
CDR3 DNA: TGTGCCAGCACTTCGGTGGACCCGGGGTATGGCTACACCTTC

clone size: .
D gene: TRBD1
V gene: TRBV7-9
J gene: TRBJ1-1
CDR3 protein: CASSLDGQGRNTEAFF
CDR3 DNA: TGTGCCAGCAGCTTAGACGGACAGGGGAGGAACACTGAAGCTTTCTTT

clone size: .
D gene: TRBD2
V gene: TRBV15
J gene: TRBJ2-3
CDR3 protein: CATSRGGTSGGGTDTQYF
CDR3 DNA: TGTGCCACCAGCAGAGGTGGGACTAGCGGGGGAGGCACAGATACGCAGTATTTT

clone size: .
D gene: .
V gene: TRBV7-9
J gene: TRBJ1-1
CDR3 protein: CASSFRLNTEAFF
CDR3 DNA: TGTGCCAGCAGCTTTCGTCTGAACACGGAAGCTTTCTTT

clone size: .
D gene: .
V gene: TRBV18
J gene: TRBJ2-1
CDR3 protein: CASSPPTTQTYNEQFF
CDR3 DNA: TGTGCCAGCTCACCACCGACTACCCAAACCTACAATGAGCAGTTCTTC

clone size: .
D gene: .
V gene: TRBV30
J gene: TRBJ1-4
CDR3 protein: CAWSVGLQHEKLFF
CDR3 DNA: TGTGCCTGGAGTGTCGGTCTTCAACATGAAAAACTGTTTTTT

clone size: .
D gene: TRBD1
V gene: TRBV2
J gene: TRBJ1-1
CDR3 protein: CASSSGTANTEAFF
CDR3 DNA: TGTGCCAGCAGCTCCGGGACAGCGAACACTGAAGCTTTCTTT

clone size: .
D gene: TRBD1
V gene: TRBV7-2
J gene: TRBJ1-1
CDR3 protein: CASRSWTGGGWISF
CDR3 DNA: TGTGCCAGCAGGTCCTGGACAGGGGGTGGCTGGATCTCGTTT

clone size: .
D gene: .
V gene: TRBV29-1
J gene: TRBJ1-1
CDR3 protein: CSVEEVRNTEAFF
CDR3 DNA: TGCAGCGTTGAAGAAGTTAGGAACACTGAAGCTTTCTTT

clone size: .
D gene: TRBD1
V gene: TRBV5-4
J gene: TRBJ2-3
CDR3 protein: CASSLGQGADTQYF
CDR3 DNA: TGTGCCAGCAGCTTGGGACAGGGGGCTGATACGCAGTATTTT

clone size: .
D gene: TRBD2
V gene: TRBV4-2
J gene: TRBJ2-3
CDR3 protein: CASSPTELAGGLTDTQYF
CDR3 DNA: TGTGCCAGCAGCCCTACCGAACTAGCGGGGGGGCTAACAGATACGCAGTATTTT

clone size: .
D gene: .
V gene: TRBV2
J gene: TRBJ1-3
CDR3 protein: CASSEERSSGNTIYF
CDR3 DNA: TGTGCCAGCAGTGAAGAGAGGAGCTCTGGAAACACCATATATTTT

clone size: .
D gene: .
V gene: TRBV9
J gene: TRBJ2-3
CDR3 protein: CASSVEGRHTDTQYF
CDR3 DNA: TGTGCCAGCAGCGTAGAGGGGCGACACACAGATACGCAGTATTTT

clone size: .
D gene: .
V gene: TRBV18
J gene: TRBJ1-1
CDR3 protein: CASSPVGGLIEAFF
CDR3 DNA: TGTGCCAGCTCCCCTGTGGGAGGACTAATTGAAGCTTTCTTT

clone size: .
D gene: .
V gene: TRBV3-1/TRBV3-2
J gene: TRBJ1-1
CDR3 protein: CASSRGSEAFF
CDR3 DNA: TGTGCCAGCAGCAGGGGGTCTGAAGCTTTCTTT

clone size: .
D gene: TRBD1
V gene: TRBV4-3
J gene: TRBJ1-2
CDR3 protein: CASSQDHPGQGATGYTF
CDR3 DNA: TGCGCCAGCAGCCAAGATCACCCTGGACAGGGGGCGACTGGCTACACCTTC

clone size: .
D gene: .
V gene: TRBV25-1
J gene: TRBJ1-4
CDR3 protein: CASSAMAGGGDNEKLFF
CDR3 DNA: TGTGCCAGCAGTGCCATGGCGGGGGGCGGCGATAATGAAAAACTGTTTTTT

clone size: .
D gene: .
V gene: TRBV7-9
J gene: TRBJ2-3
CDR3 protein: CASSPQYTQYF
CDR3 DNA: TGTGCCAGCAGCCCACAATATACGCAGTATTTT